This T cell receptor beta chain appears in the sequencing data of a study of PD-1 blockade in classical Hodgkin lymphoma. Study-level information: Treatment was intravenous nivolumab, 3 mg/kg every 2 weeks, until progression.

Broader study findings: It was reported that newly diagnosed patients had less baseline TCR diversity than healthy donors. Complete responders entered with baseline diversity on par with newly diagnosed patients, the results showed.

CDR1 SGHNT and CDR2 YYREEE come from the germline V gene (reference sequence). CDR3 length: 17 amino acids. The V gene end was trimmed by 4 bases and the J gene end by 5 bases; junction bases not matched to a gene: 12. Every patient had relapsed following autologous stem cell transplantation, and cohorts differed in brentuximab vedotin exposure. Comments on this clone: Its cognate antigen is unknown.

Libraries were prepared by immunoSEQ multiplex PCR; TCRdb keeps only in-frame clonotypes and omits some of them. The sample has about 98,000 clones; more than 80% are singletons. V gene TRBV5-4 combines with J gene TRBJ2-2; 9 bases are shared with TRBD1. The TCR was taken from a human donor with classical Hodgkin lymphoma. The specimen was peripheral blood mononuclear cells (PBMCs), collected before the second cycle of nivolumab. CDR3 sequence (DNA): TGTGCCAGCAGCGCCGGTGGGGGACAGGGAAAGACCGGGGAGCTGTTTTTT. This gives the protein CASSAGGGQGKTGELFF.